Shown below are 25 T cell receptor beta chains from a single sample sequenced in a study of CD8+ T cells in alopecia areata (dated by TCRdb to between 2017 and 2018). Library preparation used the immunoSEQ multiplex PCR assay. For TCR sequencing, RNA was extracted from every sample and reverse transcribed into cDNA to serve as template. TCRdb took over this immuneACCESS table, retaining in-frame rearrangements with V and J assigned. Such tables are incomplete; in checked studies, under half of the missing clones stem from an unresolved V gene, and the remainder is unexplained. A total of 150,000 to 200,000 clones appear in this sample, roughly 46% of them only once. The top ten clones comprise roughly a tenth of the sample. This specimen's treatment or condition label, per the study, means: oral pan-JAK inhibitor, 5-10 mg twice daily. This material consisted of CD8+ T cells sorted from blood, taken between weeks 51 and 52, from a patient treated with tofacitinib. These receptors were collected from a human donor with alopecia areata.

Only one count was recorded for this clone. The rearrangement links TRBV5-4 to TRBJ1-5, with D tentatively TRBD1 (6 bases). The ends were cut back, 1 base at V and 5 bases at J, with 10 bases in the middle. The germline CDR1 and CDR2 sequences are SGHNT and YYREEE (reference sequence). This CDR3 is built from 14 residues. CDR3 bases: TGTGCCAGCAGCTTGAAGGGGGGCGATCAGCCCCAGCATTTT. Its translation is CASSLKGGDQPQHF.

This chain links TRBV4-1 with TRBJ2-6, with D perhaps assigned TRBD1 or TRBD2 (6 bases each). The CDR3 is made up of 19 amino acids. Looked up from germline, CDR1 is MGHRA and CDR2 is YSYEKL. V was pared by 3 bases and J by 0 bases, with 18 bases between. This CDR3 reads CASSHRRGVKSSGANVLTF. The CDR3 coding sequence is TGCGCCAGCAGCCACCGGAGGGGGGTTAAGAGCTCTGGGGCCAACGTCCTGACTTTC.

A word on this clone: The same CDR3 is also encoded by other DNA sequences in this sample. This chain's CDR3 is CASSLDGTGANVLTF. CDR3 in DNA: TGCGCCAGCAGCTTGGATGGCACTGGGGCCAACGTCCTGACTTTC. This chain joins TRBV5-1 and TRBJ2-6, with unresolved D. V lost 0 bases and J lost 2, with 6 bases in between. The germline V gene has CDR1 SGHRS and CDR2 YFSETQ. The CDR3 totals 15 residues. The full variable domain, its missing parts supplied by reference TRBV5-1 and TRBJ2-6, is KAGVTQTPRYLIKTRGQQVTLSCSPISGHRSVSWYQQTPGQGLQFLFEYFSETQRNKGNFPGRFSGRQFSNSRSEMNVSTLELGDSALYLCASSLDGTGANVLTFGAGSRLTVL.

This clone has more than one count but fewer than ten. The chain employs TRBV7-9 and TRBJ1-6; the D gene is possibly TRBD1 (6 bases). The CDR3 contains 15 residues. V was trimmed by 6 bases and J by 7 bases, leaving 16 bases between them. CDR1 is SEHNR and CDR2 is FQNEAQ in the germline V gene (reference sequence). CDR3 loop: CASSRITGTNSPLHF. CDR3 DNA: TGTGCCAGCAGTCGTATAACCGGGACAAATTCACCCCTCCACTTT.

The V call is TRBV4-1, the J call TRBJ2-1; no clear D gene. The CDR3 totals 14 residues. Trimming took 3 bases from V and 4 from J, leaving 10 bases between them. The germline V gene encodes CDR1 MGHRA and CDR2 YSYEKL. The CDR3 is CASSQADGYNEQFF. The CDR3 DNA reads as TGCGCCAGCAGCCAGGCGGACGGATACAATGAGCAGTTCTTC.

The V and J genes are TRBV7-6 and TRBJ1-1, with 8 bases aligning to TRBD1. CDR1 and CDR2 from the germline V gene are SGHVS and FNYEAQ. This CDR3 contains 18 residues. Germline trimming cut 3 bases from V and 3 bases from J; bases unmatched to any gene: 15. The CDR3 here is CASSFLPTGDNRDTEAFF. DNA of the CDR3: TGTGCCAGCAGCTTCCTACCGACAGGGGATAATAGAGACACTGAAGCTTTCTTT.

The chain recombines TRBV4-3 with TRBJ2-1; a weak D match, TRBD2 (6 bases). The CDR3 is made up of 14 amino acids. Germline values: CDR1 LGHNA, CDR2 YSLEER. V was pared by 4 bases and J by 3 bases, with 10 bases between. CDR3 sequence reads: CASSLPGVYNEQFF. The CDR3 DNA reads as TGCGCCAGCAGCCTACCGGGGGTCTACAATGAGCAGTTCTTC.

DNA for the CDR3: TGTGCCAGCAGCGTAGACGTAGTGGACACCGCTAGCTATGGCTACACCTTC. Translated: CASSVDVVDTASYGYTF. The chain links TRBV9 to TRBJ1-2; perhaps TRBD1 as D (5 bases). V shed 0 bases and J shed 4 bases, with 19 bases lying between them. The CDR3 is 17 amino acids. The germline V gene has CDR1 SGDLS and CDR2 YYNGEE. Drawing the rest from reference TRBV9 and TRBJ1-2, the complete variable domain is DSGVTQTPKHLITATGQRVTLRCSPRSGDLSVYWYQQSLDQGLQFLIQYYNGEERAKGNILERFSAQQFPDLHSELNLSSLELGDSALYFCASSVDVVDTASYGYTFGSGTRLTVV.

The chain uses TRBV9 and TRBJ2-7, with D unresolved. The CDR3 runs to 15 residues. The germline gives CDR1 SGDLS, CDR2 YYNGEE. Trimming left V 0 bases short and J 3 bases short, with 13 bases between. For the CDR3, the DNA is TGTGCCAGCAGCGTAGGGGGTAGCAAAATCTACGAGCAGTACTTC. As protein: CASSVGGSKIYEQYF. The whole variable domain, remainder taken from reference TRBV9 and TRBJ2-7, is DSGVTQTPKHLITATGQRVTLRCSPRSGDLSVYWYQQSLDQGLQFLIQYYNGEERAKGNILERFSAQQFPDLHSELNLSSLELGDSALYFCASSVGGSKIYEQYFGPGTRLTVT.

J is TRBJ1-2 and V is TRBV4-2, with D unclear. CDR3 length equals 14 residues. Trimming stripped 3 bases from V and 1 base from J, with 9 bases between. CDR1 and CDR2 from the germline V gene are LGHNA and YNFKEQ. The CDR3 loop is CASSQHSINYGYTF. CDR3 coding DNA: TGTGCCAGCAGCCAGCACAGTATTAACTATGGCTACACCTTC.

The rearrangement links TRBV9 to TRBJ1-6, with D possibly being TRBD1 (5 bases). CDR1 SGDLS and CDR2 YYNGEE come from the germline V gene. Trimming took off 6 bases at V and 7 bases at J, with 17 bases between the two ends. The CDR3 length is 15 residues. The CDR3 loop reads CASTKGGTGNSPLHF. Here the CDR3 DNA reads TGTGCCAGCACCAAAGGAGGGACGGGGAATTCACCCCTCCACTTT.

This clone occurred a few times. V usage is TRBV30 and J usage is TRBJ1-1; TRBD1 aligns across 9 bases. The CDR3 loop spans 14 amino acids. After removal of 0 bases from V and 5 bases from J, the junction contained 4 bases not matched to a gene. Germline V gene sequence: CDR1 GTSNPN, CDR2 SVGIG (reference sequence). In DNA, the CDR3 is TGTGCCTGGAGTGTACGGACAGGGGCTACTGAAGCTTTCTTT. Its protein product is CAWSVRTGATEAFF. Using reference TRBV30 and TRBJ1-1 for the parts outside the CDR3, the full variable domain is SQTIHQWPATLVQPVGSPLSLECTVEGTSNPNLYWYRQAAGRGLQLLFYSVGIGQISSEVPQNLSASRPQDRQFILSSKKLLLSDSGFYLCAWSVRTGATEAFFGQGTRLTVV.

This chain links TRBV30 with TRBJ1-5; the D is unclear. The CDR3 spans 12 residues. The germline V and J ends were trimmed by 3 bases and 4 bases, with 7 bases remaining between them. Germline V CDR1 and CDR2: GTSNPN, SVGIG (reference sequence). The CDR3 nucleotides are TGTGCCTGGAGCATTGCGAATCAGCCCCAGCATTTT. This sequence encodes CAWSIANQPQHF.

This clone ranks as medium-sized. The chain is built from TRBV7-9 and TRBJ2-7; TRBD1 is a possible D gene (5 bases). V was shortened by 5 bases and J by 6 bases, with 17 bases between the two germline ends. CDR3 length: 14 amino acids. Germline V gene lookup returns CDR1 SEHNR and CDR2 FQNEAQ (reference sequence). The CDR3 nucleotides are TGTGCCAGCAGCCATGGACGGAAAGACAGCGAGCAGTACTTC. Amino acids: CASSHGRKDSEQYF.

The chain combines TRBV30 with TRBJ1-1; D gene uncertain. V was pared by 8 bases and J by 1 base, with 8 bases between. This CDR3 has 11 residues. The germline CDR1 and CDR2 sequences are GTSNPN and SVGIG (reference sequence). DNA for the CDR3: TGTGCCCGGAAACAGAACACTGAAGCTTTCTTT. This gives the protein CARKQNTEAFF.

The J gene is TRBJ2-3, the V gene TRBV20-1, with no clear D. The CDR3 is made up of 10 amino acids. Germline CDR1 reads DFQATT; CDR2 reads SNEGSKA (reference sequence). V dropped 6 bases and J dropped 6 bases, with 7 bases sitting between them. As DNA, the CDR3 is TGCAGTGCCCCAGAGGATACGCAGTATTTT. Translation gives CSAPEDTQYF.

The CDR3 bases are TGTGCTGTCGGGACAGCAGGATCCGGGGAGCTGTTTTTT. It translates to CAVGTAGSGELFF. The rearrangement joins TRBV30 to TRBJ2-2; 7 positions agree with TRBD1. Germline assignment: CDR1 GTSNPN and CDR2 SVGIG (reference sequence). The CDR3 contains 13 residues.

The CDR3 DNA reads as TGTGCCAGCAGTTTGCAATGGGGCTATGGCTACACCTTC. Protein: CASSLQWGYGYTF. The chain is built from TRBV27 and TRBJ1-2, with D unclear. V was clipped by 3 bases and J by 4 bases, with 9 bases between them. Germline V gene data show CDR1 as MNHEY and CDR2 as SMNVEV (reference sequence). CDR3 length equals 13 residues.

This clone has more than one count but fewer than ten. J is TRBJ2-2 and V is TRBV5-4; D is ambiguous. This CDR3 region has 15 residues. Trimming stripped 4 bases from V and 2 bases from J, with 12 bases between. Germline CDR1 is SGHNT and CDR2 is YYREEE (reference sequence). The CDR3 reads CASSQETDNTGELFF. The CDR3 DNA sequence: TGTGCCAGCAGCCAAGAAACCGATAACACCGGGGAGCTGTTTTTT.

The chain recombines TRBV11-2 with TRBJ1-2; D is ambiguous. Germline CDR1 and CDR2: SGHAT and FQNNGV. The V end lost 1 base, the J end lost 0 bases, and 9 bases lay between the germline ends. The CDR3 length is 15 residues. The DNA of the CDR3 is TGTGCCAGCAGCTTAGTGGCAGAAACTAACTATGGCTACACCTTC. As protein: CASSLVAETNYGYTF.

The sample holds a few counts of this clone. The rearrangement uses TRBV5-1 and TRBJ2-2; 11 bases are a match to TRBD2. This CDR3 is 15 amino acids long. V shed 4 bases, J shed 4 bases, and the junction held 3 bases outside the gene matches. Per germline, CDR1 SGHRS and CDR2 YFSETQ. The CDR3 here is CASSRGLAATGELFF. As DNA, the CDR3 is TGCGCCAGCAGCAGGGGACTAGCGGCCACCGGGGAGCTGTTTTTT.

The chain is built from TRBV29-1 and TRBJ2-1, with 10 bases lining up with TRBD2. The length of the CDR3 is 14 residues. Looked up from germline, CDR1 is SQVTM and CDR2 is ANQGSEA. Trimming removed 3 bases from V and 6 bases from J; junction bases left unmatched: 5. CDR3 amino acids: CSVEMGLAINEQFF. The CDR3 DNA reads TGCAGCGTTGAGATGGGACTAGCGATCAATGAGCAGTTCTTC.

The chain is built from TRBV4-1 and TRBJ2-7; no clear D gene. The CDR3 has 14 amino acids. CDR1 and CDR2 (germline): MGHRA, YSYEKL. Trimming stripped 0 bases from V and 7 bases from J, with 13 bases between. The CDR3 loop is CASSQDETLWEQYF. CDR3 coding DNA: TGCGCCAGCAGCCAAGATGAGACATTGTGGGAGCAGTACTTC.

J is TRBJ2-7 and V is TRBV29-1; tentatively, D is TRBD1 (6 bases). The CDR3 spans 13 residues. Germline V gene data show CDR1 as SQVTM and CDR2 as ANQGSEA. Between the trimmed V and J ends, which lost 2 bases and 3 bases, there was a span of 11 bases. For the CDR3, the DNA is TGCAGCGTTGAATCAGGGGCGGGCTACGAGCAGTACTTC. This sequence encodes CSVESGAGYEQYF.

This clone was detected only a few times. This chain links TRBV5-1 with TRBJ2-2; D unresolved. With 6 bases removed from V and 3 bases from J, the gap between germline ends came to 12 bases. The CDR3 covers 14 residues. From germline, CDR1 is SGHRS and CDR2 YFSETQ. Here the CDR3 DNA reads TGCGCCAGCACGCGGAGTTGGGACACCGGGGAGCTGTTTTTT. Translation gives CASTRSWDTGELFF.